In its sample, the clone carrying this T cell receptor beta chain was seen many times. Its antigen remains unknown. The CDR3 regions of TCR beta were amplified from RNA transcripts. The HTBI primer set was used in a first-round RT-PCR of the TCR CDR3. In TCRdb, the multiplex PCR reads were re-called with MiXCR into one record per CDR3 protein. This table holds approximately 300,000 distinct CDR3 sequences, about a sixth found once. This specimen belongs to a study of T cells in Graves' hyperthyroidism and ophthalmopathy. Study conclusions and caveats: Also found in blood were most expanded thyroid clonotypes above 0.001. Separating ophthalmopathy from stable hyperthyroidism was achieved by a 13 V-J model.

This CDR3 is 16 amino acids long. The trim removed 1 base at V and 6 bases at J, leaving 6 bases unmatched. The germline gives CDR1 MNHNY, CDR2 SVGAGI (reference sequence). This sequence originates from a woman aged 60-75 years with Graves' ophthalmopathy. The sequencing input was blood. V and J are TRBV6-6 and TRBJ2-1, with 10 positions matching TRBD2. The CDR3 DNA is TGTGCCAGCAGTTACTTGAGCGGGGGGGCCGGCAATGAGCAGTTCTTC. Its translation: CASSYLSGGAGNEQFF.